This TCR beta chain stems from a study of response to subunit inactivated influenza vaccine. Study observations and caveats: It was suggested by the authors that few new T cells are recruited by each seasonal influenza vaccination.

This clonotype was detected a few times. Its antigen is not identified. Germline loops: CDR1 GTSNPN, CDR2 SVGIG (reference sequence). V shed 2 bases and J 7 bases; nucleotides not matched to a gene: 7. This CDR3 is 15 amino acids long. TCRdb itself ran the RT-PCR reads through MiXCR, one entry per CDR3 protein. The sample shows some 520,000 distinct CDR3 sequences, more than 15% of them seen only once. The chain is built from TRBV30 and TRBJ2-1, with 11 positions matching TRBD2. Specimen: CD4+ T cells sorted from PBMCs, collected around 25 months after vaccination. The sequence was obtained from a man between 50 and 69 years old who received an inactivated influenza vaccine. For the CDR3, the DNA is TGTGCCTGGAGTCTCGGGACTAGCGGTGGGAATGAGCAGTTCTTC. This codes for CAWSLGTSGGNEQFF.